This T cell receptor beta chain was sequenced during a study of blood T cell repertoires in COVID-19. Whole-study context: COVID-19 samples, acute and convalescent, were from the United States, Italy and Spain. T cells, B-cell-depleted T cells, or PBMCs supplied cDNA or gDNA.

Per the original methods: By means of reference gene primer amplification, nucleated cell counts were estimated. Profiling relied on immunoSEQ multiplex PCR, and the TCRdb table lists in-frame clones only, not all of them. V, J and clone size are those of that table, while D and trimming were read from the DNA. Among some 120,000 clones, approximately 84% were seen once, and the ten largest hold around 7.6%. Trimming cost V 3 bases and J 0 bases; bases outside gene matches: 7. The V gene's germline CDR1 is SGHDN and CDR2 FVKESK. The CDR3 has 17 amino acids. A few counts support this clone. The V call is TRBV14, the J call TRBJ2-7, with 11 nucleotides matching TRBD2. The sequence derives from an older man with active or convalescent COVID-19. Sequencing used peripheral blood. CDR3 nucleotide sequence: TGTGCCAGCAGCCAGTACCTAACTAGCGGGAGCTCCTACGAGCAGTACTTC. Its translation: CASSQYLTSGSSYEQYF.